This T cell receptor (beta chain) appears in the sequencing data of a study of T cell changes during pregnancy in multiple sclerosis. This table comes from immunoSEQ multiplex PCR, and its TCRdb copy is limited to in-frame clones, with some not included. Among 48,000 or so clones listed, around 94% were seen once. Germline V gene sequence: CDR1 SNHLY, CDR2 FYNNEI. The CDR3 spans 14 residues. Losses at the gene ends were 5 bases for V and 6 bases for J; bases not matched to a gene: 6. V usage is TRBV2 and J usage is TRBJ1-2; 10 bases are a match to TRBD1. The sequencing used CD4+ T cells from peripheral blood mononuclear cells, collected in the first trimester of pregnancy. The TCR comes from a female donor with multiple sclerosis, enrolled in a pregnancy study. CDR3 amino acids: CASSLGQGEDGYTF. Here the CDR3 DNA reads TGTGCCAGCAGTTTAGGACAGGGGGAGGATGGCTACACCTTC.